This is a list of T cell receptor beta chains from one sample in a study of identifying expanded T cells in peripheral blood. Sequencing was performed with immunoSEQ multiplex PCR; in TCRdb, only in-frame clones are kept and a portion is missing. The sample lists about 100,000 clones, roughly 89% seen once, with about 15% in the top ten. Sample: blood. The receptors derive from a person between 18 and 75 years old in good health. Both conserved end residues are part of each CDR3. Fields, in order: CDR3 DNA, CDR3 protein, D gene, clone size, V gene, J gene. D genes are given only for firm matches. The size field is filled for only some rows; it gives once, few, many or a size class.

TGTGCCAGCAGCTTAGGAGAAGGGAGGACAGGCTACACCTTC	CASSLGEGRTGYTF	.	.	TRBV13	TRBJ1-2
TGTGCCAGCAGCCCGGGACAGGTGAGCACAGATACGCAGTATTTT	CASSPGQVSTDTQYF	TRBD1	.	TRBV5-4	TRBJ2-3
TGTGCCAGCAGCTTAGACAACGACAGACACACCGGGGAGCTGTTTTTT	CASSLDNDRHTGELFF	.	.	TRBV7-2	TRBJ2-2
TGTGCCAGTGATAGTCCGGGACTCGTGAGCAATCAGCCCCAGCATTTT	CASDSPGLVSNQPQHF	.	few	TRBV19	TRBJ1-5
TGTGCCAGCAGCGGGGGGGGCCGAGATACGCAGTATTTT	CASSGGGRDTQYF	.	.	TRBV9	TRBJ2-3
TGTGCCAGCAGCTTAACGGGGGGGCGTCTTCCCAAAAACATTCAGTACTTC	CASSLTGGRLPKNIQYF	TRBD2	once	TRBV7-9	TRBJ2-4
TGTGCCAGCAGCCAAACAGGGGGCTATGGCTACACCTTC	CASSQTGGYGYTF	TRBD1	.	TRBV7-2	TRBJ1-2
TGTGCCAGCAGTGGTCGAACCGGGACTAGCGGTGGAAGGGAGCAGTACTTC	CASSGRTGTSGGREQYF	TRBD2	.	TRBV6-1	TRBJ2-7
TGCGCCAGCAGCTTCCAAGAGACCCAGTACTTC	CASSFQETQYF	.	.	TRBV5-1	TRBJ2-5
TGTGCCAGCAACTGGGGGGGGGACACAGATACGCAGTATTTT	CASNWGGDTDTQYF	TRBD2	once	TRBV5-4	TRBJ2-3
TGTGCCAGCAGTTACCGGGACAACACTGAAGCTTTCTTT	CASSYRDNTEAFF	.	.	TRBV6-5	TRBJ1-1
TGCAGTGTAGGTAAAGATACGCAGTATTTT	CSVGKDTQYF	.	.	TRBV20-1	TRBJ2-3
TGTGCCACCAGCAGAGTAGATGCAACTAATGAAAAACTGTTTTTT	CATSRVDATNEKLFF	.	once	TRBV15	TRBJ1-4
TGTGCCAGCAGTGAATTACAGGGGGCTCACTATGGCTACACCTTC	CASSELQGAHYGYTF	TRBD1	.	TRBV6-1	TRBJ1-2
TGCAGCGCCCAGATTGGTGTCACAGATACGCAGTATTTT	CSAQIGVTDTQYF	.	.	TRBV29-1	TRBJ2-3
TGTGCCAGCAGCTGGACTAGCGGGGGCCTAAACACCGGGGAGCTGTTTTTT	CASSWTSGGLNTGELFF	TRBD2	.	TRBV7-7	TRBJ2-2
TGTGCCAGCAGTGAATCTAGCAATCAGCCCCAGCATTTT	CASSESSNQPQHF	.	.	TRBV6-1	TRBJ1-5
TGTGCCAGCAGCTTGGAACTAGCCAGCTCCTACGAGCAGTACTTC	CASSLELASSYEQYF	.	.	TRBV11-2	TRBJ2-7
TGTGCCAGCAGCCCCTACGGGGTTGAGCAGTTCTTC	CASSPYGVEQFF	.	.	TRBV14	TRBJ2-1
TGTGCCAGCAGCCCGGGGGGGACAGCCACAGATACGCAGTATTTT	CASSPGGTATDTQYF	.	.	TRBV11-3	TRBJ2-3